Below, 6 T cell receptor beta chains from the same sample are listed, as sequenced in a study of T cell changes during pregnancy in multiple sclerosis. The protocol was immunoSEQ multiplex PCR, while the TCRdb copy is restricted to in-frame clones and leaves out a portion. Here the sample spans around 61,000 clones, approximately 90% being singletons. The sample consisted of peripheral blood, taken in the third trimester of pregnancy. The receptors here all came from a female donor in good health, enrolled as a control in a pregnancy study.

The chain has TRBV5-6 and TRBJ1-5; D unresolved. CDR1 is SGHDT and CDR2 is YYEEEE in the germline V gene. The CDR3 covers 14 residues. V lost 2 bases and J lost 9, with 15 bases in between. CDR3 coding DNA: TGTGCCAGCAGCTTAGAGGGCCGGACTGCGCCCCAGCATTTT. It encodes CASSLEGRTAPQHF.

This rearrangement joins TRBV18 to TRBJ2-3; 9 bases fit TRBD2. Germline CDR1 is KGHSH and CDR2 is LQKENI. The CDR3 is 16 amino acids. The ends lost 2 bases at V and 0 bases at J; junction bases unmatched: 3. CDR3 sequence: CASSPLAGASTDTQYF. The CDR3 DNA reads TGTGCCAGCTCACCATTAGCGGGGGCTAGCACAGATACGCAGTATTTT.

The rearrangement joins TRBV10-3 to TRBJ2-7; 13 bases are a match to TRBD2. This CDR3 spans 14 amino acids. Germline V gene lookup returns CDR1 ENHRY and CDR2 SYGVKD. Unmatched junction bases numbered 3, after V lost 10 bases and J lost 0 bases. CDR3 sequence (DNA): TGTGCCACCAGGACTAGCGGGGGCTCCTACGAGCAGTACTTC. Translation gives CATRTSGGSYEQYF.

The CDR3 reads CASSDQGADGYTF. The CDR3 nucleotides read TGTGCCAGCAGTGACCAGGGGGCCGATGGCTACACCTTC. The chain recombines TRBV6-5 with TRBJ1-2, with 8 positions matching TRBD1. The length of the CDR3 is 13 residues. V trimming: 5 bases; J trimming: 6 bases; junction bases outside the gene matches: 5. The germline gives CDR1 MNHEY, CDR2 SVGAGI.

The genes are TRBV5-1 and TRBJ2-6, with a possible D match to TRBD1 (5 bases). The ends were cut back, 3 bases at V and 1 base at J, with 11 bases in the middle. Germline CDR1 and CDR2: SGHRS and YFSETQ. The length of the CDR3 is 16 residues. The CDR3 DNA follows: TGCGCCAGCAGCTACGGACACCTATCTGGGGCCAACGTCCTGACTTTC. Translating it yields CASSYGHLSGANVLTF.

V gene TRBV4-3 combines with J gene TRBJ2-1, with D perhaps TRBD1 (5 bases). The CDR3 runs 17 residues. Trimming left V 0 bases short and J 1 base short, with 13 bases between. Germline CDR1 is LGHNA and CDR2 is YSLEER. The CDR3 here is CASSQDEVAGSYNEQFF. The CDR3 bases are TGCGCCAGCAGCCAAGATGAAGTTGCAGGGTCCTACAATGAGCAGTTCTTC.